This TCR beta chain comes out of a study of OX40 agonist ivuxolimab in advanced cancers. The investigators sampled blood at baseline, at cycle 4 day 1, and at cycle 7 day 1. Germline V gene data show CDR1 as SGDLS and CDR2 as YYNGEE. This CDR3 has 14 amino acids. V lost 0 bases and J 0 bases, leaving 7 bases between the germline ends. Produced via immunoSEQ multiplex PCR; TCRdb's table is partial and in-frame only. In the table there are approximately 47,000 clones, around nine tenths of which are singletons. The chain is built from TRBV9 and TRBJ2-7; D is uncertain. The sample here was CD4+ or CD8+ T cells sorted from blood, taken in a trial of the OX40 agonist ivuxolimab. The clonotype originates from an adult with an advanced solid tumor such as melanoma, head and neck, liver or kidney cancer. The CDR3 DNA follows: TGTGCCAGCAGCGTAGAAGGTAACTCCTACGAGCAGTACTTC. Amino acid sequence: CASSVEGNSYEQYF.